Below, 9 T cell receptor beta chains from the same sample are listed, as sequenced in a study of identical twins (dated by TCRdb to 2016 to 2017). The library was obtained by 5' RACE. The instrument given in TCRdb is Illumina HiSeq 2000. TCRdb trimmed public reads at Q25 via fastp, called clones via MiXCR and kept in-frame beta chains. Each entry is one CDR3 protein sequence, shown with its most common DNA and genes. The sample contains about 190,000 distinct CDR3 sequences, around a sixth of them found a single time. The ten largest account for 40% of the sample. In addition, the sample was reused for a study of T cells expressing NK-cell markers.

The source material was CD8+ T cells sorted from blood. The receptors derive from a woman between 18 and 29 years old in good health.

Many counts were recorded for this clonotype. The chain is built from TRBV29-1 and TRBJ2-5, with D unresolved. The CDR3 consists of 11 residues. CDR1 is SQVTM, CDR2 ANQGSEA, per germline. V was cut by 2 bases and J by 2 bases, with 3 bases left in between. Here the CDR3 DNA reads TGCAGCGTTGAACAGCAAGAGACCCAGTACTTC. Its translation is CSVEQQETQYF.

In this sample, this clonotype turned up a few times. The genes are TRBV7-8 and TRBJ2-1; D is undetermined. Germline CDR1 reads SGHVS; CDR2 reads FQNEAQ. The germline V and J ends were trimmed by 0 bases and 9 bases, with 9 bases remaining between them. The CDR3 contains 13 residues. In nucleotides, the CDR3 is TGTGCCAGCAGCTTAGCTGGGGTTGGTGAGCAGTTCTTC. Translation gives CASSLAGVGEQFF.

This clonotype was picked up a small number of times. The genes are TRBV12-3 or TRBV12-4 and TRBJ1-2, with a tentative D call TRBD1 (5 bases). The CDR3 is 14 residues long. V dropped 1 base and J dropped 8 bases, with 14 bases sitting between them. The CDR3 DNA reads as TGTGCCAGCAGTTTAGTGGAGGGGTCGAGCGGCTACACCTTC. Protein sequence: CASSLVEGSSGYTF.

The genes are TRBV7-6 and TRBJ2-7; maybe TRBD1 (6 bases). Trimming cost V 5 bases and J 2 bases, with 10 bases left between them. CDR3 length: 13 amino acids. Germline V gene lookup returns CDR1 SGHVS and CDR2 FNYEAQ. The DNA for the CDR3 is TGTGCCAGCAGCCGGGACAAAGCCTACGAGCAGTACTTC. It encodes CASSRDKAYEQYF.

This chain uses TRBV11-3 with TRBJ2-1; TRBD2 is a possible D gene (6 bases). The CDR3 sequence is 14 residues long. Trimming shortened V by 1 base and J by 6 bases, and 10 bases separated the two germline ends. Germline assignment: CDR1 SGHNT and CDR2 YENEEA. CDR3 region: CASSLVGSGNEQFF. The DNA for the CDR3 is TGTGCCAGCAGCTTAGTCGGGAGCGGCAATGAGCAGTTCTTC.

This clonotype occurred a few times. This chain connects TRBV27 to TRBJ2-3, with D uncertain. CDR1 MNHEY and CDR2 SMNVEV come from the germline V gene (reference sequence). The CDR3 contains 15 residues. V lost 7 bases, J lost 2 bases, and 16 bases lay in between. The CDR3 sequence: CASTKGTISTDTQYF. DNA of the CDR3: TGTGCCAGCACCAAAGGAACTATTTCCACAGATACGCAGTATTTT.

At least ten counts were recorded for this clonotype. The V call is TRBV9, the J call TRBJ2-2, with D perhaps matching TRBD1 or TRBD2 (5 bases each). Trimming took 0 bases from V and 6 from J, leaving 15 bases between them. The length of the CDR3 is 16 residues. CDR1 SGDLS and CDR2 YYNGEE come from the germline V gene. The CDR3: CASSVEPGPEAGELFF. Here the CDR3 DNA reads TGTGCCAGCAGCGTAGAACCGGGACCCGAGGCCGGGGAGCTGTTTTTT.

The gene calls are TRBV27 and TRBJ1-2; TRBD1 agrees at 7 bases. The V segment lost 6 bases and the J segment 6 bases; nucleotides outside the gene matches: 13. Germline V lookup: CDR1 MNHEY, CDR2 SMNVEV (reference sequence). The CDR3 has 15 amino acids. The CDR3 loop is CASRTEGARPDGYTF. The CDR3 bases are TGTGCCAGCAGAACGGAGGGGGCCAGGCCCGATGGCTACACCTTC.

This clonotype was seen more than once but under ten times. The genes are TRBV11-2 and TRBJ2-1, with D unclear. Germline V gene sequence: CDR1 SGHAT, CDR2 FQNNGV. Deletions cut 1 base from V and 5 bases from J, with 6 bases between. CDR3 length: 13 amino acids. The DNA for the CDR3 is TGTGCCAGCAGCTTAGGTGCGGACAATGAGCAGTTCTTC. Translating gives CASSLGADNEQFF.